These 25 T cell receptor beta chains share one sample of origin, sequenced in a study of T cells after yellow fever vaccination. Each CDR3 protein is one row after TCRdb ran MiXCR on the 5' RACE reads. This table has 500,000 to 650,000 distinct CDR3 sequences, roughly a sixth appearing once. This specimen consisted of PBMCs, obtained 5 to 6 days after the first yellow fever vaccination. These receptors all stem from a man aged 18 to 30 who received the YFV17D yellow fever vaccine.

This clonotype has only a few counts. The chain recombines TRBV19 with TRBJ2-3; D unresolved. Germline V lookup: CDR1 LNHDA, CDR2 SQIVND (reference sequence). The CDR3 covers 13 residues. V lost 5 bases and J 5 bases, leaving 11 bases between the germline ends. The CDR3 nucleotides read TGTGCCAGTAGTCCCCACCTCAAAGATACGCAGTATTTT. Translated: CASSPHLKDTQYF.

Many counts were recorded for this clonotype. CDR3 residues: CASRDGAPGETQYF. In DNA, the CDR3 is TGTGCCAGCAGGGATGGGGCCCCAGGGGAGACCCAGTACTTC. The chain combines TRBV4-2 with TRBJ2-5; D perhaps matches TRBD1 (5 bases). V was shortened by 6 bases and J by 5 bases, with 16 bases between the two germline ends. Germline-derived CDR1 and CDR2 are LGHNA and YNFKEQ. This CDR3 has 14 residues.

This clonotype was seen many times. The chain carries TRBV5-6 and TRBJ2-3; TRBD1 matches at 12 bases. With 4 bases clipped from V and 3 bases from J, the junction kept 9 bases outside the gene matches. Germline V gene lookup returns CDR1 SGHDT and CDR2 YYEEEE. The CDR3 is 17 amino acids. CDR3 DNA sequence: TGTGCCAGCAGCATCCCCCGGGACAGGGGGCGAACAGATACGCAGTATTTT. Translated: CASSIPRDRGRTDTQYF.

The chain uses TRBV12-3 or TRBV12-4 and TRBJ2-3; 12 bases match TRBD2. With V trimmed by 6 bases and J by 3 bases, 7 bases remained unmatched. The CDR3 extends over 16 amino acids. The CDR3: CASSPLAGGITDTQYF. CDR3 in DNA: TGTGCCAGCAGCCCACTAGCGGGGGGCATTACAGATACGCAGTATTTT.

Here the CDR3 reads CASSQGLGSYQPQHF. As DNA, the CDR3 is TGCGCCAGCAGCCAAGGATTGGGTTCCTATCAGCCCCAGCATTTT. The chain is built from TRBV4-1 and TRBJ1-5; D gene uncertain. Per the germline V gene, CDR1 is MGHRA and CDR2 is YSYEKL. Trimming pared 1 base from V and 5 bases from J, leaving 12 bases between. The CDR3 length is 15 residues.

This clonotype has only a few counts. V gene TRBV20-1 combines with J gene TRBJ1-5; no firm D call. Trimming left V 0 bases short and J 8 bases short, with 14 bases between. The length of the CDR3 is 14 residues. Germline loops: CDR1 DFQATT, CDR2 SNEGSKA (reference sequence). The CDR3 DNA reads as TGCAGTGCTAGAGATCGTTGGATGGTGAAGCCCCAGCATTTT. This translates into CSARDRWMVKPQHF.

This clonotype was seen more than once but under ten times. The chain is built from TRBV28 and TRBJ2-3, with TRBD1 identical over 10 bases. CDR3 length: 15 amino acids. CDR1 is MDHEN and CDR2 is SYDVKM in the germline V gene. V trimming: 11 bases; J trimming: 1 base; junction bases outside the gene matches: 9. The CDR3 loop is CAHRAGTGGTDTQYF. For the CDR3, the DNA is TGTGCCCACCGCGCTGGGACAGGGGGCACAGATACGCAGTATTTT.

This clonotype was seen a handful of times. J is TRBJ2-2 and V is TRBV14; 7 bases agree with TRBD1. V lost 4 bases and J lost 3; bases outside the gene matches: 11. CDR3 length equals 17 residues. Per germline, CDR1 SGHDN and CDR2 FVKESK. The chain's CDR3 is CASSLTGADTYTGELFF. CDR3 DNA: TGTGCCAGCAGCCTAACAGGGGCCGATACATACACCGGGGAGCTGTTTTTT.

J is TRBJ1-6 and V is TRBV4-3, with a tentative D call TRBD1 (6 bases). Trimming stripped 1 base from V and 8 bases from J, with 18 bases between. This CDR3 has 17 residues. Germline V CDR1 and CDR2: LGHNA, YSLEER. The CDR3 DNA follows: TGCGCCAGCAGCCAAGCCCCTCGGGGGCAGGGCCATTCACCCCTCCACTTT. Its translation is CASSQAPRGQGHSPLHF.

CDR3 nucleotide sequence: TGTGCCAGTAGTACTCGGGACATCAGGGGGAATGAGCAGTTCTTC. Protein: CASSTRDIRGNEQFF. V and J are TRBV19 and TRBJ2-1, with 7 nucleotides matching TRBD1. The germline gives CDR1 LNHDA, CDR2 SQIVND (reference sequence). This CDR3 spans 15 amino acids. The trim removed 4 bases at V and 7 bases at J, leaving 10 bases unmatched.

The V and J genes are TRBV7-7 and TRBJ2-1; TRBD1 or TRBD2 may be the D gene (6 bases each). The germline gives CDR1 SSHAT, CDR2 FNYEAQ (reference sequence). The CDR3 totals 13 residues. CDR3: CASSGGFYNEQFF. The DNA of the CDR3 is TGTGCTAGCTCCGGGGGCTTCTACAATGAGCAGTTCTTC.

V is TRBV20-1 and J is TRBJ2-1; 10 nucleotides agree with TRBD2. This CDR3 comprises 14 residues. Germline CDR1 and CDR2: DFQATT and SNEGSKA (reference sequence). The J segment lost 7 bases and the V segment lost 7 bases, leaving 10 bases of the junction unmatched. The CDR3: CSGGLAGGWNEQFF. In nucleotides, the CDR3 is TGCAGTGGAGGGTTAGCGGGGGGATGGAATGAGCAGTTCTTC.

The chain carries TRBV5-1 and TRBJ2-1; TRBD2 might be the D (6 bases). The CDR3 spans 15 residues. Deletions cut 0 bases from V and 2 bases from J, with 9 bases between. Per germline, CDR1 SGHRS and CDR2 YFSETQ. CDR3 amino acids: CASSLAASAYNEQFF. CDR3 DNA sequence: TGCGCCAGCAGCTTGGCGGCTAGCGCCTACAATGAGCAGTTCTTC.

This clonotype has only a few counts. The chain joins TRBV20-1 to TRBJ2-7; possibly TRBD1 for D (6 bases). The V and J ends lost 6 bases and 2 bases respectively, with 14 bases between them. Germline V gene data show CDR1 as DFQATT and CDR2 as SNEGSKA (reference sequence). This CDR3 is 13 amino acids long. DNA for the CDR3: TGCAGTGCCAACACAGGGCCAACCTACGAGCAGTACTTC. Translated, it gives CSANTGPTYEQYF.

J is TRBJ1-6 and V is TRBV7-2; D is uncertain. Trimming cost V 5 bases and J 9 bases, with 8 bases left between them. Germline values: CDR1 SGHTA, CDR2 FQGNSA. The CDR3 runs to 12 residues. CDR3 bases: TGTGCCAGCAGCCCCTTAAGTTCACCCCTCCACTTT. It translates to CASSPLSSPLHF.

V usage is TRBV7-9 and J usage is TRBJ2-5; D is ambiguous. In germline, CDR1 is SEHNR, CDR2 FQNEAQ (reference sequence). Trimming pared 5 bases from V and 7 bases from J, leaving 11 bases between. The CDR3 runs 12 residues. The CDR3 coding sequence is TGTGCCAGCAGCGAGAAAGCAGGGACCCAGTACTTC. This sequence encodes CASSEKAGTQYF. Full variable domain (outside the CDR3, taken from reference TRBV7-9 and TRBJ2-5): DTGVSQNPRHKITKRGQNVTFRCDPISEHNRLYWYRQTLGQGPEFLTYFQNEAQLEKSRLLSDRFSAERPKGSFSTLEIQRTEQGDSAMYLCASSEKAGTQYFGPGTRLLVL.

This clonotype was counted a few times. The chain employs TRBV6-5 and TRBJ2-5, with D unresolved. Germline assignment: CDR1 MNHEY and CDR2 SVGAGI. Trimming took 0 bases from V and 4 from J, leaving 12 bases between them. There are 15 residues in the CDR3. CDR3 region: CASSYSAGSGETQYF. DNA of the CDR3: TGTGCCAGCAGTTACTCCGCCGGGTCGGGAGAGACCCAGTACTTC.

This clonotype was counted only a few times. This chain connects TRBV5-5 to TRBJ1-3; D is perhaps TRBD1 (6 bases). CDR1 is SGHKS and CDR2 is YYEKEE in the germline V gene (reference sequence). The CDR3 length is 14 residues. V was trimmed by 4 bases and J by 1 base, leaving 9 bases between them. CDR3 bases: TGTGCCAGCAGCCGGGGGGCGTCTGGAAACACCATATATTTT. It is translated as CASSRGASGNTIYF.

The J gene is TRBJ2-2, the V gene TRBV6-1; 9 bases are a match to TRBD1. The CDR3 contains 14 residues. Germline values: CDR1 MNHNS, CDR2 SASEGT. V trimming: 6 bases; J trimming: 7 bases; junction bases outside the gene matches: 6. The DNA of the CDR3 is TGTGCCAGCAGCTGGGACAGGGTCGGCGGGGAGCTGTTTTTT. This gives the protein CASSWDRVGGELFF.

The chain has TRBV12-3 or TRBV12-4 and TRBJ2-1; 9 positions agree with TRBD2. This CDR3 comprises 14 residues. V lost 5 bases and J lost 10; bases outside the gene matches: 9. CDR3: CASSPPGLADEQFF. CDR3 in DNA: TGTGCCAGCAGTCCCCCGGGACTAGCTGACGAGCAGTTCTTC.

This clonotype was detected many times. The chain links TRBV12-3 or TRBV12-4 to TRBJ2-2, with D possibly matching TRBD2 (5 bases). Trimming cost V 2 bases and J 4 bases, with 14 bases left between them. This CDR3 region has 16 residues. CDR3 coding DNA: TGTGCCAGCAGTTTAAGTCGAGGGTTTAGCACCGGGGAGCTGTTTTTT. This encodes CASSLSRGFSTGELFF.

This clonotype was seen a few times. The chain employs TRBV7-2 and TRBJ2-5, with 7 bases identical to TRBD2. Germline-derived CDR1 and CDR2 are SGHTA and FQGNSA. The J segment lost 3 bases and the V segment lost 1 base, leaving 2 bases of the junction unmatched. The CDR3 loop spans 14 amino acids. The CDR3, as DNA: TGTGCCAGCAGCTTAGTCGGGGGGAAAGAGACCCAGTACTTC. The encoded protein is CASSLVGGKETQYF.

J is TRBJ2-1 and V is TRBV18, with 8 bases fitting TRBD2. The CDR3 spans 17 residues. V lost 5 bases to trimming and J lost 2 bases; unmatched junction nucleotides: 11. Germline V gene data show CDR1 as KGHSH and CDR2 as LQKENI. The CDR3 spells CASSDLPGLGTYNEQFF. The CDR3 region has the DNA TGTGCCAGCTCAGACCTTCCGGGACTAGGGACCTACAATGAGCAGTTCTTC.

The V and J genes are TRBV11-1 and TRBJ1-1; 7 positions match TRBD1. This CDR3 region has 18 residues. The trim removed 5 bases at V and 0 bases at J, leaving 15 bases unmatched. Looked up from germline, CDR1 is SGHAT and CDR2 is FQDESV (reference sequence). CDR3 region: CASSHTTRTGFMNTEAFF. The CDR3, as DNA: TGTGCCAGCAGCCACACGACACGGACAGGTTTCATGAACACTGAAGCTTTCTTT.

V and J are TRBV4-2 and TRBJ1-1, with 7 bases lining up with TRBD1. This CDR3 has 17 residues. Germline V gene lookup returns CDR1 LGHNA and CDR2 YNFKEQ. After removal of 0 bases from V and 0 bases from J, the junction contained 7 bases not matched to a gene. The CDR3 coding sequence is TGTGCCAGCAGCCAAGATCGCAGGGGGACGATGAACACTGAAGCTTTCTTT. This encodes CASSQDRRGTMNTEAFF.